This passage covers 20 T cell receptor beta chains from one sample sequenced in a study of shared clonotypes between healthy human individuals. The assay was immunoSEQ multiplex PCR, and TCRdb's table has in-frame clones only and misses some. The sample yields 450,000 to 500,000 clones, over 70% seen once. The sequencing sample was made of PBMCs. Receptors were obtained from a woman aged 40 to 50 in good health. Some clones in this sample may be carry-over from other donors' samples.

With respect to this clone: With a far larger clone one base away, a read error is the likely cause. The CDR3 region is CASSIRSNEQLF. CDR3 nucleotides: TGTGCCAGTAGTATTAGGAGCAATGAGCAGCTCTTC. The chain has TRBV19 and TRBJ2-1; D is unclear. The CDR3 loop spans 12 amino acids. Germline loops: CDR1 LNHDA, CDR2 SQIVND (reference sequence).

A remark on this clone: Other DNA sequences in the sample encode the same CDR3. The chain links TRBV7-7 to TRBJ2-2; 7 nucleotides align to TRBD2. The CDR3 consists of 13 residues. Trimming at V came to 5 bases and at J to 5 bases, leaving 2 bases not matched to a gene. From germline, CDR1 is SSHAT and CDR2 FNYEAQ (reference sequence). CDR3: CASSLGGTGELFF. As DNA, the CDR3 is TGTGCCAGCAGCCTGGGGGGGACCGGGGAGCTGTTTTTT.

V usage is TRBV7-9 and J usage is TRBJ1-4, with D perhaps TRBD1 (5 bases). CDR1 and CDR2 from the germline V gene are SEHNR and FQNEAQ (reference sequence). The CDR3 loop spans 15 amino acids. V gave up 4 bases and J gave up 5 bases, with 14 bases separating them. CDR3 region: CASSSPGGENEKLFF. For the CDR3, the DNA is TGTGCCAGCAGCTCCCCCGGGGGGGAGAATGAAAAACTGTTTTTT.

This chain links TRBV15 with TRBJ2-1; D remains ambiguous. The germline V gene has CDR1 LNHNV and CDR2 YYDKDF (reference sequence). The ends were cut back, 1 base at V and 2 bases at J, with 6 bases in the middle. The CDR3 is made up of 14 amino acids. Here the CDR3 reads CATSRVGAYNEQFF. The DNA of the CDR3 is TGTGCCACCAGCAGAGTCGGAGCCTACAATGAGCAGTTCTTC.

This clone was picked up one time. The identical CDR3 is also encoded by other nucleotide sequences in the sample. The rearrangement joins TRBV7-9 to TRBJ1-5, with unresolved D. This CDR3 has 12 amino acids. Germline CDR1 and CDR2: SEHNR and FQNEAQ (reference sequence). V was cut by 2 bases and J by 4 bases, with 3 bases left in between. CDR3 DNA: TGTGCCAGCAGCTTACCAAATCAGCCCCAGCATTTT. Translating gives CASSLPNQPQHF.

The chain employs TRBV6-5 and TRBJ2-7; perhaps D is TRBD1 or TRBD2 (5 bases each). CDR1 is MNHEY, CDR2 SVGAGI, per germline. V lost 6 bases and J lost 5, with 17 bases in between. This CDR3 is 14 amino acids long. CDR3 sequence (DNA): TGTGCCAGCAGATTTCCGGGACGCTACGACGAGCAGTACTTC. This encodes CASRFPGRYDEQYF.

The chain carries TRBV2 and TRBJ2-2; D ambiguous. The V gene lost 6 bases and the J gene lost 7 bases, with 12 bases spanning the gap. The CDR3 sequence is 13 residues long. The germline gives CDR1 SNHLY, CDR2 FYNNEI. CDR3 loop: CASRRWAGGELFF. CDR3 DNA: TGTGCCAGCAGGAGGTGGGCCGGCGGGGAGCTGTTTTTT. Looking up the rest from reference TRBV2 and TRBJ2-2 gives the full variable domain: EPEVTQTPSHQVTQMGQEVILRCVPISNHLYFYWYRQILGQKVEFLVSFYNNEISEKSEIFDDQFSVERPDGSNFTLKIRSTKLEDSAMYFCASRRWAGGELFFGEGSRLTVL.

The chain uses TRBV11-2 and TRBJ2-7; no clear D. V was pared by 8 bases and J by 1 base, with 12 bases between. The CDR3 is made up of 13 amino acids. Germline CDR1 SGHAT, CDR2 FQNNGV. The CDR3, as DNA: TGTGCCAGCGGGCCTGCTCCGTCCTACGAGCAGTACTTC. This codes for CASGPAPSYEQYF.

This clone was seen at least ten times. Distinct nucleotide sequences in the sample also encode this CDR3. This chain links TRBV14 with TRBJ1-1, with 8 bases fitting TRBD1. Trimming removed 2 bases from V and 6 bases from J; junction bases left unmatched: 5. The CDR3 covers 14 residues. In germline, CDR1 is SGHDN, CDR2 FVKESK. CDR3 in amino acids: CASSQFQGAAEAFF. The CDR3 bases are TGTGCCAGCAGCCAATTCCAGGGGGCTGCTGAAGCTTTCTTT.

The chain employs TRBV6-1 and TRBJ2-5, with D uncertain. CDR1 and CDR2 (germline): MNHNS, SASEGT. This CDR3 contains 14 residues. Trimming shortened V by 1 base and J by 5 bases, and 11 bases separated the two germline ends. CDR3 bases: TGTGCCAGCAGTGAAGTATGGGTATCGGAGACCCAGTACTTC. Its protein is CASSEVWVSETQYF.

With regard to this clone: A far larger clone is one nucleotide away, so this likely arose from a read error. The chain uses TRBV9 and TRBJ2-2; 7 bases map to TRBD2. CDR1 is SGDLS, CDR2 YYNGEE, per germline. This CDR3 contains 17 residues. The CDR3 nucleotides read TGTACCAGCAGCGTAGCTGCGGGAGTGCAGAACACCGGGGAGCTGTTTTTT. The encoded protein is CTSSVAAGVQNTGELFF.

This clone was observed a few times. A much larger clone differs by one base, so this may be a read error. The sample carries other DNA sequences with the same CDR3. The rearrangement uses TRBV27 and TRBJ2-2, with D tentatively TRBD2 (5 bases). CDR1 and CDR2 from the germline V gene are MNHEY and SMNVEV (reference sequence). The V end lost 2 bases, the J end lost 6 bases, and 19 bases lay between the germline ends. The CDR3 consists of 17 residues. The CDR3 coding sequence is TGTGCCAGCAGTTTAAGGCCCGCGGGTGTTGGGGCCGGGGAGCTGTTTTTT. Residues: CASSLRPAGVGAGELFF.

The chain couples TRBV30 to TRBJ1-2; 7 nucleotides align to TRBD1. Germline CDR1 GTSNPN, CDR2 SVGIG (reference sequence). CDR3 length: 17 residues. The junction had 20 bases not matched to a gene; V was cut back by 6 bases and J by 4 bases. This CDR3 is CACLDRDRGGRIYGYTF. The CDR3 nucleotides are TGTGCCTGCTTAGACCGGGACAGAGGAGGGAGGATCTATGGCTACACCTTC.

This chain uses TRBV2 with TRBJ1-6, with TRBD1 identical over 8 bases. This CDR3 contains 14 residues. Germline CDR1 is SNHLY and CDR2 is FYNNEI. The V segment lost 6 bases and the J segment 9 bases; nucleotides outside the gene matches: 7. The CDR3 reads CASRLQGAGSPLHF. The CDR3, as DNA: TGTGCCAGCAGACTCCAGGGGGCCGGTTCACCCCTCCACTTT.

This clone was counted once. The rearrangement uses TRBV6-1 and TRBJ1-2; D possibly corresponds to TRBD1 (5 bases). CDR3 length: 13 residues. Trimming cost V 10 bases and J 4 bases, with 16 bases left between them. Germline V gives CDR1 MNHNS, CDR2 SASEGT. CDR3 bases: TGTGCCACATCCACCGGGGCGGCCTATGGCTACACCTTC. Translation: CATSTGAAYGYTF.

V usage is TRBV5-1 and J usage is TRBJ2-5; TRBD2 is a possible D gene (6 bases). CDR1 and CDR2 from the germline V gene are SGHRS and YFSETQ. V was trimmed by 4 bases and J by 7 bases, leaving 14 bases between them. The CDR3 runs to 13 residues. The CDR3 nucleotides are TGCGCCAGCAGCCCGGAGGGGTTCGCGACCCAGTACTTC. It codes for CASSPEGFATQYF.

This chain connects TRBV5-1 to TRBJ2-1, with TRBD2 matching over 7 bases. The V segment lost 4 bases and the J segment 7 bases; nucleotides outside the gene matches: 8. The CDR3 spans 14 residues. Germline V gene sequence: CDR1 SGHRS, CDR2 YFSETQ. The CDR3 nucleotides are TGCGCCAGCAGCGACCCGGGGACTAAAAATGAGCAGTTCTTC. Translating it yields CASSDPGTKNEQFF. Full variable domain (missing parts from reference TRBV5-1 and TRBJ2-1): KAGVTQTPRYLIKTRGQQVTLSCSPISGHRSVSWYQQTPGQGLQFLFEYFSETQRNKGNFPGRFSGRQFSNSRSEMNVSTLELGDSALYLCASSDPGTKNEQFFGPGTRLTVL.

The chain links TRBV7-3 to TRBJ2-1, with 7 nucleotides matching TRBD2. The V gene end was trimmed by 1 base and the J gene end by 6 bases; junction bases not matched to a gene: 6. Germline V CDR1 and CDR2: SGHTA, FQGTGA. CDR3 length equals 15 residues. The chain's CDR3 is CASSLRGLAANEQFF. For the CDR3, the DNA is TGTGCCAGCAGCTTAAGAGGTCTAGCGGCCAATGAGCAGTTCTTC.

The V call is TRBV27, the J call TRBJ2-1; tentative D call: TRBD2 (6 bases). Germline-derived CDR1 and CDR2 are MNHEY and SMNVEV (reference sequence). CDR3 length: 13 residues. Trimming removed 5 bases at V and 7 bases at J, with 12 bases between. The CDR3 DNA sequence: TGTGCCAGCAGTACGGGACTGCTGAATGAGCAGTTCTTC. Protein product: CASSTGLLNEQFF.

This clone was observed many times. The same CDR3 can be traced to other DNA sequences in this sample. The chain combines TRBV2 with TRBJ1-5; the D gene is possibly TRBD1 (5 bases). The V gene lost 6 bases and the J gene lost 11 bases, with 14 bases spanning the gap. The CDR3 runs 12 residues. Looked up from germline, CDR1 is SNHLY and CDR2 is FYNNEI. The CDR3 is CASSPGTETQHF. The CDR3, as DNA: TGTGCCAGCAGCCCAGGGACGGAGACCCAGCATTTT.